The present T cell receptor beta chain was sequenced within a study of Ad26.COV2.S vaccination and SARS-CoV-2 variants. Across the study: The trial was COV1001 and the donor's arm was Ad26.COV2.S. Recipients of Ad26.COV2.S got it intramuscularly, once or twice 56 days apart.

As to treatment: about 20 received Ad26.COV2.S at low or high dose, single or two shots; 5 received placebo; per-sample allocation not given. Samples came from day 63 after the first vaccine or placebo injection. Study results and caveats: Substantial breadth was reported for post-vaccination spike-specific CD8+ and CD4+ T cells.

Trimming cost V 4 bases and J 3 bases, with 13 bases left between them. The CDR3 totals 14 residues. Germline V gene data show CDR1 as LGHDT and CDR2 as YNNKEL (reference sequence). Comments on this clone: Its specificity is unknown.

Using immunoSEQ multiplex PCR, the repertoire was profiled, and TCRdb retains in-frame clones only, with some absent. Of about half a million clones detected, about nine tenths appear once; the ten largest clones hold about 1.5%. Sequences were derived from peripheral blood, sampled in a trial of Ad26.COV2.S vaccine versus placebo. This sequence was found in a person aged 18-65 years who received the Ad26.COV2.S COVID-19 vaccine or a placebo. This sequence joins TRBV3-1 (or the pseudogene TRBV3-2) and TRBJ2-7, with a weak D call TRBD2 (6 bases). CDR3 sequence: CASSPRDFIYEQYF. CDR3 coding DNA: TGTGCCAGCAGCCCCCGGGACTTCATCTACGAGCAGTACTTC.